Listed below are T cell receptor beta chains from one sample, sequenced in a study of T cells in Graves' hyperthyroidism and ophthalmopathy. TCRdb called the multiplex PCR reads again in MiXCR, with one record for every CDR3 protein. The table has 300,000 to 450,000 distinct CDR3 sequences, approximately 15% seen once. The material sequenced was blood. All receptors derive from a woman aged 30 to 39 with Graves' hyperthyroidism. The CDR3 runs from the conserved cysteine through the conserved F or W. A D gene is named only where the DNA matches it firmly. Clone size is shown for a subset of rows, as once, few, many or a class of expanded clone.

v_gene	abundance	j_gene	d_gene	CDR3nt	CDR3aa
TRBV12-3/TRBV12-4	many	TRBJ2-7	.	TGTGCCAGCAGGGCGCTTGGGGAGCAGTACTTC	CASRALGEQYF
TRBV7-9	.	TRBJ2-1	.	TGCGCCAGCAGCCAAGGGTCCGGGGATGAGCAGTTCTTC	CASSQGSGDEQFF
TRBV18	many	TRBJ2-1	TRBD1	TGTGCCAGCTCACCGGGACAGGATACCTACAATGAGCAGTTCTTC	CASSPGQDTYNEQFF
TRBV24-1	.	TRBJ2-3	.	TGTGCCACCAGTGATTCCCGTGGGGGACACACAGATACGCAGTATTTT	CATSDSRGGHTDTQYF
TRBV28	many	TRBJ1-4	TRBD1	TGTGCCAGCAGGGACAGGGGAACAACTAATGAAAAACTGTTTTTT	CASRDRGTTNEKLFF
TRBV4-1	few	TRBJ2-5	.	TGCGCCAGCAGCCAAGTTTTTACACAGGGGGTAGCGGGAAGGCAAGAGACCCAGTACTTC	CASSQVFTQGVAGRQETQYF
TRBV12-3/TRBV12-4	many	TRBJ2-7	.	TGTGCCAGCAGTGTACAGCTATATAGCTCCTACGAGCAGTACTTC	CASSVQLYSSYEQYF
TRBV18	many	TRBJ2-2	.	TGTGCCAGCTCACCCGAGATCAACACCGGGGAGCTGTTTTTT	CASSPEINTGELFF
TRBV6-2/TRBV6-3	many	TRBJ1-2	TRBD1	TGTGCCAGCAGCCCGCGACAGGGTTCGGGCGGCTACACCTTC	CASSPRQGSGGYTF
TRBV18	many	TRBJ2-1	.	TGTGCCAGCTCACCACCAGCCTTTTCCAATGAGCAGTTCTTC	CASSPPAFSNEQFF
TRBV7-7	.	TRBJ2-5	.	TGTGCCAGCAGCTTATATTCCGGGTTTCGGCAAGAGACCCAGTACTTC	CASSLYSGFRQETQYF
TRBV7-9	.	TRBJ1-4	TRBD1	TGTGCCAGCAGCTTAGATAGGGGGCATGAAAAACTGTTTTTT	CASSLDRGHEKLFF
TRBV18	many	TRBJ2-7	.	TGTGCCAGCTCACCCGGCCAAGCGACATACTACGAGCAGTACTTC	CASSPGQATYYEQYF
TRBV4-1	.	TRBJ1-4	.	TGCGCCAGCAGCCGAAAAGATGAAAAACTGTTTTTT	CASSRKDEKLFF
TRBV2	many	TRBJ2-1	TRBD2	TGTGCCAGCAGTGGACTAGCGGAGGAGCAGTTCTTC	CASSGLAEEQFF
TRBV27	many	TRBJ1-2	TRBD1	TGTGCCAGCAGTCCCGGGACAGGGGGAGGATATGGCTACACCTTC	CASSPGTGGGYGYTF
TRBV24-1	many	TRBJ2-7	TRBD1	TGTGCCACCAGTCCGGGACAGAAAACCTACGAGCAGTACTTC	CATSPGQKTYEQYF
TRBV3-1	many	TRBJ2-5	.	TGTGCCAGCAGCCAACAGTGGGATTTCCAAGAGACCCAGTACTTC	CASSQQWDFQETQYF
TRBV7-3	few	TRBJ2-5	TRBD2	TGTGCCAGCAGCCGTAGCGGGAGGGTGGAAGAGACCCAGTACTTC	CASSRSGRVEETQYF
TRBV7-2	few	TRBJ1-5	.	TGTGCCAGCAGCCCCTCCCGGGATCAGCCCCAGCATTTT	CASSPSRDQPQHF
TRBV2	.	TRBJ2-4	TRBD2	TGTGCCAGCAGTGAAGGGGCTAGCGGACTAGCCAAAAACATTCAGTACTTC	CASSEGASGLAKNIQYF
TRBV20-1	.	TRBJ1-1	TRBD1	TGCAGTGCTAGAGATAACAGGGGGCTGGGTGAAGCTTTCTTT	CSARDNRGLGEAFF
TRBV5-1	many	TRBJ2-5	TRBD1	TGCGCCAGCAGCCCCGGGACAGACCAAGAGACCCAGTACTTC	CASSPGTDQETQYF
TRBV3-1	.	TRBJ2-7	.	TGTGCCAGCAGCCAAGATAGAACGGAGGCGGTCTACGAGCAGTACTTC	CASSQDRTEAVYEQYF
TRBV12-3/TRBV12-4	many	TRBJ2-1	.	TGTGCCAGCTCGGGAGAACGCTCCTACAATGAGCAGTTCTTC	CASSGERSYNEQFF
TRBV3-1	few	TRBJ2-7	.	TGTGCCAGCAGCCAGCCGGGACGGTTTTCCTACGAGCAGTACTTC	CASSQPGRFSYEQYF
TRBV20-1	.	TRBJ1-4	.	TGCAGTGCTAGAGATCTTGTTGACGGGGGGCGCGAAAAACTGTTTTTT	CSARDLVDGGREKLFF
TRBV10-3	.	TRBJ2-7	TRBD1	TGTGCCACGTCAACCGACAGGGCCAACGAGCAGTACTTC	CATSTDRANEQYF
TRBV6-2/TRBV6-3	few	TRBJ2-3	TRBD1	TGTGCCAGCGGACAGGGAGCAGATACGCAGTATTTT	CASGQGADTQYF
TRBV20-1	.	TRBJ2-1	TRBD2	TGCAGTGCTAAAGCGGGATCCTCATTATACAATGAGCAGTTCTTC	CSAKAGSSLYNEQFF
TRBV7-2	many	TRBJ1-2	.	TGTGCCAGCAGCTTAGCGCGGGGGCGGGGCAACTATGGCTACACCTTC	CASSLARGRGNYGYTF
TRBV6-1	many	TRBJ1-1	.	TGTGCCAGCATTAAGGATCAGAACACTGAAGCTTTCTTT	CASIKDQNTEAFF
TRBV24-1	few	TRBJ2-1	TRBD2	TGTGCCACCAGTGGGGGACTAGCGGGAGGGGGGGAGCAGTTCTTC	CATSGGLAGGGEQFF
TRBV18	few	TRBJ2-5	TRBD1	TGTGCCAGCTCACCAAGGACAGGGGTTGTAGAGACCCAGTACTTC	CASSPRTGVVETQYF
TRBV6-1	.	TRBJ2-5	.	TGTGCCAGCAGGTCTCGGTTCCGGCCTGAGACCCAGTACTTC	CASRSRFRPETQYF
TRBV12-3/TRBV12-4	many	TRBJ1-1	TRBD1	TGTGCCAGCAGGTCTAAACAGGGGCCACGGAACACTGAAGCTTTCTTT	CASRSKQGPRNTEAFF
TRBV15	many	TRBJ1-1	.	TGTGCCACCAGCAGGGATGGACGGGCGAACACTGAAGCTTTCTTT	CATSRDGRANTEAFF
TRBV2	many	TRBJ1-1	TRBD1	TGTGCCAACCTGGGACAGGCGAACACTGAAGCTTTCTTT	CANLGQANTEAFF
TRBV7-6	few	TRBJ1-6	.	TGTGCCAGCAGCCGGACTCGACCTTATAATTCACCCCTCCACTTT	CASSRTRPYNSPLHF
TRBV9	.	TRBJ2-1	TRBD2	TGTGCCAGCAGCGTAGGGGTGGGAGGGTCCCGGGAGCAGTTCTTC	CASSVGVGGSREQFF
TRBV7-9	.	TRBJ2-7	.	TGTGCCAGCAGCTTATTTGACAGCCCCTACGAGCAGTACTTC	CASSLFDSPYEQYF
TRBV30	many	TRBJ1-1	.	TGTGCCTGGGCCGAAGGGGCAACTGAAGCTTTCTTT	CAWAEGATEAFF
TRBV6-2/TRBV6-3	.	TRBJ2-1	.	TGTGCCAGCATGTTGGTGTACAATGAGCAGTTCTTC	CASMLVYNEQFF
TRBV19	.	TRBJ1-1	.	TGTGCCAGTAGTATGGAGAGAGGGAACACTGAAGCTTTCTTT	CASSMERGNTEAFF
TRBV24-1	few	TRBJ2-3	.	TGTGCCACCAGTGCTGCTTCCAGCACAGATACGCAGTATTTT	CATSAASSTDTQYF
TRBV20-1	.	TRBJ1-1	.	TGCAGTGCAGAGGGGTACACTGAAGCTTTCTTT	CSAEGYTEAFF
TRBV3-1	few	TRBJ2-2	.	TGTGCCAGCAGCCAATTGAGGCGGGACACCGGGGAGCTGTTTTTT	CASSQLRRDTGELFF
TRBV3-1	many	TRBJ1-1	.	TGTGCCAGCAGCCAAGATCGGGGGAGTGGAGCTTTCTTT	CASSQDRGSGAFF